The TCR beta chain under discussion was sequenced for a study of blood T cell repertoires in COVID-19. In the study overall: COVID-19 samples, acute and convalescent, were from the United States, Italy and Spain. Sample material is recorded as cDNA or gDNA derived from T cells, B-cell-depleted T cells, or PBMCs.

The authors' processing: For nucleated cells, counts were estimated from reference gene primer amplification. This table comes from immunoSEQ multiplex PCR, and its TCRdb copy is limited to in-frame clones, with some not included. V, J and clone size were drawn from that table, and D and trimming were deduced from the DNA. The sample records around 140,000 clones, more than 75% being singletons. The germline V gene has CDR1 MNHEY and CDR2 SVGEGT. Trimming stripped 4 bases from V and 4 bases from J, with 17 bases between. CDR3 length: 16 amino acids. This chain uses TRBV6-2 or TRBV6-3 with TRBJ1-3; D is unresolved. Sequenced material: peripheral blood. The TCR sequence derives from a man between 45 and 60 years old with active COVID-19. The CDR3 loop reads CASSSGFWGKGNTIYF. The CDR3 nucleotides read TGTGCCAGCAGTTCGGGATTCTGGGGAAAGGGAAACACCATATATTTT.